This TCR beta chain was identified during a study of blood T cell repertoires in COVID-19. Study background: There were acute and convalescent COVID-19 samples, and they came from the United States, Italy and Spain.

Per the original methods: Estimation of nucleated cell counts was performed using reference gene primer amplification. Assay: immunoSEQ multiplex PCR; the TCRdb copy retains only in-frame clones and omits some. From that table come the V and J calls and clone size; the DNA was used to work out D and trimming. The profile shows about 150,000 clones, just under 85% of them singletons. Source material: peripheral blood. The sequence was collected from a woman older than 75 with acute or convalescent COVID-19.

CDR3 in amino acids: CASSLRVEGGNEQFF. In DNA form, the CDR3 reads TGTGCCAGCAGCCTCAGGGTGGAAGGGGGCAATGAGCAGTTCTTC. This chain connects TRBV7-6 to TRBJ2-1, with D tentatively TRBD1 (6 bases). The CDR3 covers 15 residues. V was pared by 5 bases and J by 6 bases, with 17 bases between. CDR1 is SGHVS, CDR2 FNYEAQ, per germline.